This TCR beta chain was sequenced for a study of technical replicates of blood from a handful of donors. Profiled with immunoSEQ multiplex PCR; TCRdb holds only in-frame clones, not every one. The sample lists fewer than 45,000 clones, around 96% occurring once. The CDR3 extends over 17 amino acids. Per the germline V gene, CDR1 is SGHDN and CDR2 is FVKESK. V gave up 0 bases and J gave up 6 bases; unmatched junction bases: 7. The sequenced material came from T cells isolated from PBMCs. The chain links TRBV14 to TRBJ2-7, with 14 nucleotides matching TRBD2. This TCR was recovered from a human donor in good health. DNA of the CDR3: TGTGCCAGCAGCCAAGAGTTAGGGACTAGCGGGGGAATCGAGCAGTACTTC. This encodes CASSQELGTSGGIEQYF.